The T cell receptor (beta chain) under discussion was sequenced for a study of cytomegalovirus exposure and HLA in healthy donors. The study ran its PCR with 60 Vbeta and 13 Jbeta primers. The protocol was immunoSEQ multiplex PCR, while the TCRdb copy is restricted to in-frame clones and leaves out a portion. Of roughly 120,000 clones in the sample, 75% to 90% were seen once. Notes on the study in general: The study recorded about 150 TCR beta chains that were cytomegalovirus-associated.

Germline loops: CDR1 ENHRY, CDR2 SYGVKD. Trimming removed 10 bases from V and 0 bases from J; junction bases left unmatched: 14. CDR3 length equals 16 residues. Note on this clone: Its antigen is not identified.

V gene TRBV10-3 combines with J gene TRBJ1-2; 7 bases agree with TRBD1. Sample: PBMCs. The receptor was derived from a man aged 40-49 years in good health and CMV-seronegative. The CDR3 region is CATTGEQIRTNYGYTF. The CDR3 nucleotides read TGTGCCACAACAGGGGAACAGATACGGACTAACTATGGCTACACCTTC.